The text below deals with one TCR beta chain. Its antigen is not identified. One end of the junction does not line up with germline, which may come from a read error. A J-beta primer mix and a sample-barcoded 5' primer were used in a second PCR of roughly 6 to 12 cycles. TCRdb analysed the 5' RACE reads with MiXCR anew, one entry per CDR3 protein. The sample holds some 920,000 distinct CDR3 sequences, just over 50% seen once. Germline assignment: CDR1 LNHDA and CDR2 SQIVND (reference sequence). The CDR3 spans 15 residues. The data derive from a study of blood T cells in healthy people across ages. Study-wide points: Underestimates were what the diversity estimates from one million T cells were considered to be.

Isolation of PBMCs gave at least 6 million cells per sample. The chain is built from TRBV19 and TRBJ2-5; TRBD1 aligns across 7 bases. This sequence originates from a woman aged 55 to 70 in good health. Sequenced: blood. The CDR3 DNA reads as TGCGCCAGCAGCTCGACAGGGACCGGAGAAGAGACCCAGTACTTC. Encoded protein: CASSSTGTGEETQYF.